The 8 T cell receptor beta chains reported below all come from one sample, sequenced in a study of vaccination and CD4 T cells after COVID-19. For these receptors, no antigen is known. Treatment specified: roughly 10-day PBMC culture with coronavirus spike peptide pools or control peptides (ViraFEST assay). The Oncomine TCR Beta short-read assay generated sequence data from the DNA of cultured CD4+ T cells. TCRdb reanalysed the PCR reads using MiXCR and keeps one entry per CDR3 protein. The sample lists about 14,000 distinct CDR3 sequences; roughly 62% were seen once. The sequenced sample consisted of CD4+ T cells from blood, cultured in vitro. These receptors were taken from a human donor who had recovered from COVID-19.

The chain has TRBV7-2 and TRBJ2-5, with 9 nucleotides matching TRBD2. V shed 5 bases, J shed 5 bases, and the junction held 15 bases outside the gene matches. The CDR3 is 17 residues long. Germline V gene data show CDR1 as SGHTA and CDR2 as FQGNSA. CDR3 sequence reads: CASSPRGGLAGWETQYF. The CDR3 DNA follows: TGTGCCAGCAGCCCGAGGGGTGGGCTAGCGGGATGGGAGACCCAGTACTTC.

CDR3 nucleotides: TGTGCCATCCTAGCGATACAGGGGGCGGGCACTGAAGCTTTCTTT. As protein: CAILAIQGAGTEAFF. The chain joins TRBV10-3 to TRBJ1-1; 9 bases map to TRBD1. The germline V gene has CDR1 ENHRY and CDR2 SYGVKD. The CDR3 is 15 residues long. The ends lost 8 bases at V and 4 bases at J; junction bases unmatched: 11.

This clonotype is a singleton in its sample. The genes are TRBV6-1 and TRBJ1-5; possible D gene TRBD1, 5 bases. V lost 7 bases, J lost 5 bases, and 15 bases lay in between. CDR1 is MNHNS and CDR2 is SASEGT in the germline V gene. This CDR3 spans 14 amino acids. This CDR3 reads CASTPPGGDQPQHF. In nucleotides, the CDR3 is TGTGCCAGCACCCCCCCCGGGGGGGATCAGCCCCAGCATTTT.

The chain carries TRBV6-1 and TRBJ2-7; 12 bases align to TRBD1. The CDR3 is 16 residues long. After removal of 7 bases from V and 5 bases from J, the junction contained 12 bases not matched to a gene. Germline V CDR1 and CDR2: MNHNS, SASEGT. This CDR3 reads CASTPPKGTGGDEQYF. The CDR3 coding sequence is TGTGCCAGCACACCTCCCAAAGGGACAGGGGGCGACGAGCAGTACTTC.

The V call is TRBV6-1, the J call TRBJ1-3, with D hard to call. Trimming left V 4 bases short and J 0 bases short, with 1 base between. The CDR3 is made up of 12 amino acids. Germline V gene sequence: CDR1 MNHNS, CDR2 SASEGT. The CDR3 is CASSASGNTIYF. The CDR3 DNA follows: TGTGCCAGCAGTGCCTCTGGAAACACCATATATTTT.

The chain uses TRBV27 and TRBJ1-5, with 9 bases that match TRBD1. Germline-derived CDR1 and CDR2 are MNHEY and SMNVEV (reference sequence). J lost 4 bases, V lost 5 bases, and 0 bases had no gene match. CDR3 size: 13 residues. DNA for the CDR3: TGTGCCAGCAGTGGACAGGGGAATCAGCCCCAGCATTTT. Protein sequence: CASSGQGNQPQHF.

The chain uses TRBV20-1 and TRBJ1-2, with D possibly matching TRBD1 (6 bases). With 0 bases removed from V and 8 bases from J, the gap between germline ends came to 13 bases. The CDR3 spans 13 residues. Germline V gene lookup returns CDR1 DFQATT and CDR2 SNEGSKA (reference sequence). CDR3 nucleotides: TGCAGTGCTAGAGATTGGTCAGGGGTCGGCTACACCTTC. Its translation is CSARDWSGVGYTF.

The chain joins TRBV28 to TRBJ1-5, with D tentatively TRBD1 (6 bases). Germline CDR1 MDHEN, CDR2 SYDVKM. Trimming pared 3 bases from V and 0 bases from J, leaving 15 bases between. CDR3 length: 17 amino acids. CDR3 protein: CASSFGKDSHSNQPQHF. The DNA of the CDR3 is TGTGCCAGCAGTTTCGGAAAGGACAGTCATAGCAATCAGCCCCAGCATTTT.